This is a list of T cell receptor beta chains from one sample in a study of cytomegalovirus exposure and HLA in healthy donors. Sequencing was performed with immunoSEQ multiplex PCR; in TCRdb, only in-frame clones are kept and a portion is missing. The repertoire holds more than 75,000 clones, with 84% as singletons. Specimen: PBMCs. These receptor sequences come from a woman between 18 and 29 years old in good health and CMV-seropositive. The CDR3 runs from the conserved cysteine through the conserved F or W. A D gene is named only where the DNA matches it firmly. Clone size is given for some rows only: seen once, a few or many times, or a class if the clone is expanded.

J | V | D | size | CDR3 | DNA
TRBJ2-2 | TRBV2 | . | . | CASIGQVPYTGELFF | TGTGCCAGCATTGGGCAGGTCCCCTACACCGGGGAGCTGTTTTTT
TRBJ2-3 | TRBV12-5 | . | . | CASGMGLFTDTQYF | TGTGCTAGTGGGATGGGGCTATTCACAGATACGCAGTATTTT
TRBJ2-1 | TRBV5-8 | TRBD2 | . | CASSLERLAGGTEQFF | TGTGCCAGCAGCTTGGAGAGGCTAGCGGGAGGAACTGAGCAGTTCTTC
TRBJ2-7 | TRBV5-1 | . | once | CASSIGYEQYF | TGCGCCAGCAGCATCGGGTACGAGCAGTACTTC
TRBJ2-7 | TRBV7-2 | TRBD2 | . | CASSLRHTSGRSVYEQYF | TGTGCCAGCAGCTTACGCCACACTAGCGGGAGGTCAGTTTACGAGCAGTACTTC
TRBJ1-1 | TRBV12-5 | . | . | CASGLVGTGSTEAFF | TGTGCTAGTGGTTTGGTAGGAACGGGGTCCACTGAAGCTTTCTTT
TRBJ1-1 | TRBV2 | . | . | CASSEQGPEAFF | TGTGCCAGCAGTGAACAGGGCCCTGAAGCTTTCTTT
TRBJ1-1 | TRBV10-3 | . | once | CAISGAMNTEAFF | TGTGCCATCTCTGGGGCCATGAACACTGAAGCTTTCTTT
TRBJ1-1 | TRBV10-2 | . | . | CASQGLFYGAFF | TGCGCCAGTCAGGGACTGTTCTATGGAGCTTTCTTT
TRBJ1-3 | TRBV28 | TRBD1 | . | CASSLPDRESGNTIYF | TGTGCCAGCAGTTTACCGGACAGGGAGTCTGGAAACACCATATATTTT
TRBJ2-5 | TRBV4-1 | TRBD1 | . | CASSQGTVLQETQYF | TGCGCCAGCAGCCAGGGGACAGTTCTGCAAGAGACCCAGTACTTC
TRBJ2-2 | TRBV7-6 | TRBD2 | . | CASSLEASGNTGELFF | TGTGCCAGCAGCTTAGAGGCTAGCGGAAACACCGGGGAGCTGTTTTTT
TRBJ1-5 | TRBV7-9 | . | . | CASSLVSFGSRNQPQHF | TGTGCCAGCAGCTTAGTTTCCTTCGGTTCCCGCAATCAGCCCCAGCATTTT
TRBJ1-2 | TRBV6-1 | . | . | CASRADYNYTF | TGTGCCAGCCGAGCAGACTACAACTACACCTTC
TRBJ2-1 | TRBV28 | . | . | CASSPPSDSYNEQFF | TGTGCCAGCAGTCCTCCTAGCGACTCCTACAATGAGCAGTTCTTC
TRBJ1-1 | TRBV6-1 | . | . | CASSELVGGAFTEAFF | TGTGCCAGCAGTGAATTGGTCGGGGGGGCCTTCACTGAAGCTTTCTTT
TRBJ2-1 | TRBV6-1 | TRBD2 | . | CASSDLAGGLNEQFF | TGTGCCAGCAGTGATTTAGCGGGAGGGCTCAATGAGCAGTTCTTC
TRBJ2-3 | TRBV13 | TRBD2 | . | CASSPSTSGGYGTDTQYF | TGTGCCAGCAGCCCCTCGACTAGCGGGGGGTACGGCACAGATACGCAGTATTTT